This record looks at one TCR beta chain sequence and its context. The repertoire was sequenced with immunoSEQ multiplex PCR; TCRdb's copy has only in-frame clones and lacks some. This table holds 55,000 to 75,000 clones, about 72% found once. This record belongs to a study of radiotherapy plus CTLA-4 blockade in lung cancer. V gave up 5 bases and J gave up 5 bases, with 13 bases separating them. The germline V gene encodes CDR1 MNHNS and CDR2 SASEGT. The CDR3 has 14 amino acids. Specimen: peripheral blood, collected from a patient treated with radiotherapy plus ipilimumab. The chain joins TRBV6-1 to TRBJ2-1; D is unclear. The sequence was obtained from a human donor with non-small cell lung cancer whose response to radiotherapy plus ipilimumab could not be evaluated. Some clones in this sample may be carry-over from other donors' samples. The CDR3 region is CASSTPLGHNEQFF. Here the CDR3 DNA reads TGTGCCAGCAGTACGCCCTTGGGCCACAATGAGCAGTTCTTC.